This T cell receptor (beta chain) stems from a study of blood T cell repertoires in COVID-19. On the study more broadly: From the United States, Italy and Spain came samples of acute and convalescent COVID-19.

In this sample, this clone turned up once. CDR3 length: 15 amino acids. Trimming removed 4 bases at V and 2 bases at J, with 15 bases between. Germline-derived CDR1 and CDR2 are MDHEN and SYDVKM. TCRdb's copy holds only in-frame clones and misses some; the assay was immunoSEQ multiplex PCR. Here the sample spans over 200,000 clones, approximately 90% being singletons. Participants were placed into cohorts based on the clinical history they reported. This clonotype was obtained from a man aged 25 to 40 who had recovered from COVID-19. The sample consisted of PBMCs or T cells enriched from blood (not recorded which). This chain uses TRBV28 with TRBJ2-7, with D perhaps matching TRBD2 (6 bases). CDR3 nucleotides: TGTGCCAGCAGTTCCATAGGAGGGGAAGCCTACGAGCAGTACTTC. Translating it yields CASSSIGGEAYEQYF. Full variable domain (missing parts from reference TRBV28 and TRBJ2-7): DVKVTQSSRYLVKRTGEKVFLECVQDMDHENMFWYRQDPGLGLRLIYFSYDVKMKEKGDIPEGYSVSREKKERFSLILESASTNQTSMYLCASSSIGGEAYEQYFGPGTRLTVT.